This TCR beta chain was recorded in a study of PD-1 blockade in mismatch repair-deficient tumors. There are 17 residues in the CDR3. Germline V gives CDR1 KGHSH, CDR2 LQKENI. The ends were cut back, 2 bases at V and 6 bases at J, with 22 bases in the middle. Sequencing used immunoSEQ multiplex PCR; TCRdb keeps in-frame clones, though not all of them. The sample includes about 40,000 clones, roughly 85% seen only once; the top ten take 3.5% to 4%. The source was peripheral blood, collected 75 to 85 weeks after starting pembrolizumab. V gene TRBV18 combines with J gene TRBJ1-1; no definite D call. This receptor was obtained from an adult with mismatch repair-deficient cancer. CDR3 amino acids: CASSPNLLSNGEPEAFF. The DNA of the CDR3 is TGTGCCAGCTCACCAAATTTACTCTCCAACGGTGAGCCTGAAGCTTTCTTT.